These T cell receptor beta chains were read from a single sample in a study of cytomegalovirus exposure and HLA in healthy donors. Measured with immunoSEQ multiplex PCR; TCRdb has only the in-frame clones, and not every one. The sample holds 150,000 to 200,000 clones; 82% are singletons and the top ten take about 1.6%. The sequenced sample consisted of PBMCs. Receptors were obtained from a girl aged 5 to 17 in good health and CMV-seropositive. Each CDR3 is given with its conserved first and last residue. D genes are given only for firm matches. Clone sizes are given selectively: once, few, many, or a class where the clone is expanded.

v_gene: TRBV30; d_gene: NA; j_gene: TRBJ2-7; len: 13; abundance: NA; CDR3nt: TGTGCCTGGAGCCACGTCGTAGGGGACGAGCAGTACTTC; CDR3aa: CAWSHVVGDEQYF
v_gene: TRBV28; d_gene: NA; j_gene: TRBJ1-2; len: 18; abundance: NA; CDR3nt: TGTGCCAGCAGCGACGTCCGGGACATACTATTAAGTAACTATGGCTACACCTTC; CDR3aa: CASSDVRDILLSNYGYTF
v_gene: TRBV29-1; d_gene: TRBD1; j_gene: TRBJ1-1; len: 14; abundance: NA; CDR3nt: TGCAGCGTCAAACAGGGGCGAGGATCCACTGAAGCTTTCTTT; CDR3aa: CSVKQGRGSTEAFF
v_gene: TRBV29-1; d_gene: TRBD1; j_gene: TRBJ2-7; len: 11; abundance: NA; CDR3nt: TGCACCCGGGACAGGACCTACGAGCAGTACTTC; CDR3aa: CTRDRTYEQYF
v_gene: TRBV10-3; d_gene: NA; j_gene: TRBJ1-5; len: 13; abundance: NA; CDR3nt: TGTGCCATCAGTGAGTCAAGCGATCAGCCCCAGCATTTT; CDR3aa: CAISESSDQPQHF
v_gene: TRBV6-5; d_gene: TRBD1; j_gene: TRBJ1-2; len: 13; abundance: few; CDR3nt: TGTGCCAGCAGACGGGACAGGCTCTATGGCTACACCTTC; CDR3aa: CASRRDRLYGYTF
v_gene: TRBV5-4; d_gene: NA; j_gene: TRBJ1-5; len: 16; abundance: NA; CDR3nt: TGTGCCAGCAGCTTGGCACAGGAGAATAGCAATCAGCCCCAGCATTTT; CDR3aa: CASSLAQENSNQPQHF
v_gene: TRBV29-1; d_gene: NA; j_gene: TRBJ2-7; len: 11; abundance: NA; CDR3nt: TGCAGCGTTGGTGAGTCTTACGAGCAGTACTTC; CDR3aa: CSVGESYEQYF
v_gene: TRBV27; d_gene: NA; j_gene: TRBJ2-7; len: 18; abundance: NA; CDR3nt: TGTGCCAGCAGTTGGGCCGTGGGACAGACTGGGACTTGGAGGGAGCAGTACTTC; CDR3aa: CASSWAVGQTGTWREQYF
v_gene: TRBV7-2; d_gene: NA; j_gene: TRBJ2-1; len: 17; abundance: NA; CDR3nt: TGTGCCAGCAGCCCAGCCGGAGGGTATATCGTGAGCAATGAGCAGTTCTTC; CDR3aa: CASSPAGGYIVSNEQFF
v_gene: TRBV7-9; d_gene: TRBD1; j_gene: TRBJ1-5; len: 15; abundance: NA; CDR3nt: TGTGCCAGCAGCCCCTCGGGGACAGACAATCAGCCCCAGCATTTT; CDR3aa: CASSPSGTDNQPQHF
v_gene: TRBV2; d_gene: NA; j_gene: TRBJ2-5; len: 17; abundance: NA; CDR3nt: TGTGCCAGCAGTGAAGGTGGGCCCCCCCGGGTAGGAGGCCCCCAGTACTTC; CDR3aa: CASSEGGPPRVGGPQYF
v_gene: TRBV28; d_gene: TRBD1; j_gene: TRBJ1-1; len: 13; abundance: NA; CDR3nt: TGTGCCAGCATCACAGGGGTCGGCACTGAAGCTTTCTTT; CDR3aa: CASITGVGTEAFF
v_gene: TRBV9; d_gene: TRBD2; j_gene: TRBJ2-3; len: 17; abundance: NA; CDR3nt: TGTGCCAGCAGCGTAGAGGGCGGGGGGGTCCCCGGAGATACGCAGTATTTT; CDR3aa: CASSVEGGGVPGDTQYF
v_gene: TRBV19; d_gene: NA; j_gene: TRBJ1-2; len: 15; abundance: NA; CDR3nt: TGTGCCAGTAGTACGGGTGTAGGCTCTAACTATGGCTACACCTTC; CDR3aa: CASSTGVGSNYGYTF
v_gene: TRBV6-5; d_gene: NA; j_gene: TRBJ1-4; len: 15; abundance: few; CDR3nt: TGTGCCAGCACCGACATGGGGAGATTTGGCGAAAAACTGTTTTTT; CDR3aa: CASTDMGRFGEKLFF
v_gene: TRBV10-1; d_gene: NA; j_gene: TRBJ1-6; len: 14; abundance: NA; CDR3nt: TGCGCCAGCAGTCCCGGGAACGTGAATTCACCCCTCCACTTT; CDR3aa: CASSPGNVNSPLHF
v_gene: TRBV28; d_gene: TRBD1; j_gene: TRBJ1-4; len: 14; abundance: NA; CDR3nt: TGTGCCAGCAGTCGACAGGGTTTTAATGAAAAACTGTTTTTT; CDR3aa: CASSRQGFNEKLFF
v_gene: TRBV29-1; d_gene: NA; j_gene: TRBJ2-7; len: 12; abundance: NA; CDR3nt: TGCAGCGTCCAGACACCCTCCTACGAGCAGTACTTC; CDR3aa: CSVQTPSYEQYF
v_gene: TRBV7-9; d_gene: NA; j_gene: TRBJ1-2; len: 12; abundance: NA; CDR3nt: TGTGCCAGCAGCTTAGACCCAGTTGGCTACACCTTC; CDR3aa: CASSLDPVGYTF
v_gene: TRBV29-1; d_gene: NA; j_gene: TRBJ2-7; len: 12; abundance: NA; CDR3nt: TGCAGTGACCGGGACATCTCCCACGAGCAGTACTTC; CDR3aa: CSDRDISHEQYF
v_gene: TRBV30; d_gene: NA; j_gene: TRBJ1-5; len: 12; abundance: NA; CDR3nt: TGTGCCTGGAGGACAGGCAATCAGCCCCAGCATTTT; CDR3aa: CAWRTGNQPQHF
v_gene: TRBV4-1; d_gene: TRBD1; j_gene: TRBJ2-5; len: 16; abundance: NA; CDR3nt: TGCGCCAGCAGCCAGGAAACCGGGACAGTGCAAGAGACCCAGTACTTC; CDR3aa: CASSQETGTVQETQYF
v_gene: TRBV10-1; d_gene: TRBD1; j_gene: TRBJ2-2; len: 17; abundance: NA; CDR3nt: TGCGCCAGCAGTTTTTGGCCAGGGGGTCTGAACACCGGGGAGCTGTTTTTT; CDR3aa: CASSFWPGGLNTGELFF
v_gene: TRBV7-3; d_gene: TRBD1; j_gene: TRBJ1-1; len: 16; abundance: NA; CDR3nt: TGTGCCAGCAGCCCGGGACAGGGGGCCTGGCACACTGAAGCTTTCTTT; CDR3aa: CASSPGQGAWHTEAFF
v_gene: TRBV7-9; d_gene: TRBD1; j_gene: TRBJ1-2; len: 15; abundance: NA; CDR3nt: TGTGCCAGCAGCAGAAGAGGGGGCCTTAGCTATGGCTACACCTTC; CDR3aa: CASSRRGGLSYGYTF
v_gene: TRBV28; d_gene: NA; j_gene: TRBJ1-2; len: 17; abundance: NA; CDR3nt: TGTGCCAGCAGCCGTATTATCGCCGGGGGAGAGAACTATGGCTACACCTTC; CDR3aa: CASSRIIAGGENYGYTF
v_gene: TRBV7-3; d_gene: NA; j_gene: TRBJ1-2; len: 13; abundance: few; CDR3nt: TGTGCCAGCAGCCTACCCTCGGGGGTTGGCTACACCTTC; CDR3aa: CASSLPSGVGYTF
v_gene: TRBV28; d_gene: NA; j_gene: TRBJ2-6; len: 18; abundance: NA; CDR3nt: TGTGCCAGCAGGATTGGGGCAGACCTTTACTCTGGGGCCAACGTCCTGACTTTC; CDR3aa: CASRIGADLYSGANVLTF
v_gene: TRBV9; d_gene: NA; j_gene: TRBJ1-3; len: 12; abundance: NA; CDR3nt: TGTGCCAGCAGCGTATCGCGTAACACCATATATTTT; CDR3aa: CASSVSRNTIYF
v_gene: TRBV10-3; d_gene: NA; j_gene: TRBJ2-7; len: 13; abundance: NA; CDR3nt: TGTGCCATCAGCGGGGGAGATTTCTACGAGCAGTACTTC; CDR3aa: CAISGGDFYEQYF
v_gene: TRBV11-2; d_gene: TRBD2; j_gene: TRBJ2-5; len: 17; abundance: NA; CDR3nt: TGTGCCAGCAGCCCCGCCTGGCGGGGGGGCGGGGAAGAGACCCAGTACTTC; CDR3aa: CASSPAWRGGGEETQYF
v_gene: TRBV5-1; d_gene: NA; j_gene: TRBJ2-5; len: 15; abundance: NA; CDR3nt: TGCGCCAGCAGCTTCTCACAGGGGGGGATAGAGACCCAGTACTTC; CDR3aa: CASSFSQGGIETQYF
v_gene: TRBV28; d_gene: TRBD1; j_gene: TRBJ2-2; len: 15; abundance: NA; CDR3nt: TGTGCCAGCAGACCTGACAGGGCGAACACCGGGGAGCTGTTTTTT; CDR3aa: CASRPDRANTGELFF
v_gene: TRBV7-6; d_gene: TRBD1; j_gene: TRBJ1-5; len: 19; abundance: NA; CDR3nt: TGTGCCAGCAGTTTCCGGCCGGGACAGGGACTATATAGCAATCAGCCCCAGCATTTT; CDR3aa: CASSFRPGQGLYSNQPQHF
v_gene: TRBV2; d_gene: NA; j_gene: TRBJ2-7; len: 14; abundance: NA; CDR3nt: TGTGCCAGCTGGGAGGCAGGGAAGTCCTACGAGCAGTACTTC; CDR3aa: CASWEAGKSYEQYF
v_gene: TRBV10-3; d_gene: TRBD2; j_gene: TRBJ2-5; len: 15; abundance: once; CDR3nt: TGTGCCACAGGGGCTAGCGGGGGGGACCAAGAGACCCAGTACTTC; CDR3aa: CATGASGGDQETQYF
v_gene: TRBV28; d_gene: TRBD1; j_gene: TRBJ2-7; len: 14; abundance: once; CDR3nt: TGTGCCAGCAGTTTTGGGACAGGGGGCGGCGAGCAGTACTTC; CDR3aa: CASSFGTGGGEQYF
v_gene: TRBV5-4; d_gene: TRBD2; j_gene: TRBJ2-5; len: 13; abundance: once; CDR3nt: TGTGCCAGCAGCTTCGGGGGGCAAGAGACCCAGTACTTC; CDR3aa: CASSFGGQETQYF
v_gene: TRBV11-2; d_gene: NA; j_gene: TRBJ2-7; len: 14; abundance: NA; CDR3nt: TGTGCCAGCAGCTTAATTGGCGGGGCCCGTATTCAGTACTTC; CDR3aa: CASSLIGGARIQYF
v_gene: TRBV5-6; d_gene: NA; j_gene: TRBJ2-5; len: 15; abundance: NA; CDR3nt: TGTGCCAGCAGCTTGGCCGGGGAGTTAGGAGAGACCCAGTACTTC; CDR3aa: CASSLAGELGETQYF
v_gene: TRBV27; d_gene: NA; j_gene: TRBJ1-5; len: 14; abundance: once; CDR3nt: TGTGCCAGCGGACCCTCGGGGAGCAATCAGCCCCAGCATTTT; CDR3aa: CASGPSGSNQPQHF
v_gene: TRBV6-4; d_gene: TRBD2; j_gene: TRBJ2-3; len: 14; abundance: NA; CDR3nt: TGTGCCAGCAGTGACTCGCGGGGGTCAGATACGCAGTATTTT; CDR3aa: CASSDSRGSDTQYF
v_gene: TRBV4-3; d_gene: NA; j_gene: TRBJ2-6; len: 16; abundance: NA; CDR3nt: TGCGCCAGCAGCCAAGAGCCGCAGGGGGGGGCCAACGTCCTGACTTTC; CDR3aa: CASSQEPQGGANVLTF
v_gene: TRBV2; d_gene: TRBD1; j_gene: TRBJ2-5; len: 14; abundance: NA; CDR3nt: TGTGCCAGCAGTTGGACAGGAAAACAAGAGACCCAGTACTTC; CDR3aa: CASSWTGKQETQYF
v_gene: TRBV7-8; d_gene: NA; j_gene: TRBJ1-1; len: 17; abundance: NA; CDR3nt: TGTGCCAGCAGCTTAGCGCTGGGGGGAGGGATGGACACTGAAGCTTTCTTT; CDR3aa: CASSLALGGGMDTEAFF
v_gene: TRBV5-1; d_gene: NA; j_gene: TRBJ2-1; len: 17; abundance: NA; CDR3nt: TGCGCCAGCAGCCCAACGAGTGGCAGGGTGACCTACAATGAGCAGTTCTTC; CDR3aa: CASSPTSGRVTYNEQFF
v_gene: TRBV2; d_gene: NA; j_gene: TRBJ2-1; len: 12; abundance: NA; CDR3nt: TGTGCCAGCAGTGAAACTCCCTATGAGCAGTTCTTC; CDR3aa: CASSETPYEQFF
v_gene: TRBV11-2; d_gene: TRBD2; j_gene: TRBJ2-3; len: 18; abundance: few; CDR3nt: TGTGCCAGCAGCTTAGGGGGACTAGCGGTCAAGGGAGCAGATACGCAGTATTTT; CDR3aa: CASSLGGLAVKGADTQYF
v_gene: TRBV30; d_gene: NA; j_gene: TRBJ2-5; len: 14; abundance: NA; CDR3nt: TGTGCCTGGAGTCCTAGCGCACTCCAAGAGACCCAGTACTTC; CDR3aa: CAWSPSALQETQYF
v_gene: TRBV5-6; d_gene: NA; j_gene: TRBJ2-7; len: 15; abundance: NA; CDR3nt: TGTGCCAGCAGCTTGGCATTGGCAGGGTGGTACGAGCAGTACTTC; CDR3aa: CASSLALAGWYEQYF
v_gene: TRBV20-1; d_gene: NA; j_gene: TRBJ1-1; len: 11; abundance: NA; CDR3nt: TGCAGTGCTAGACCCGTAAATGAAGCTTTCTTT; CDR3aa: CSARPVNEAFF
v_gene: TRBV10-3; d_gene: TRBD2; j_gene: TRBJ2-1; len: 15; abundance: NA; CDR3nt: TGTGCCATCAGTGAGGCGGGACTAGGCGACAATGAGCAGTTCTTC; CDR3aa: CAISEAGLGDNEQFF
v_gene: TRBV7-8; d_gene: NA; j_gene: TRBJ2-1; len: 17; abundance: NA; CDR3nt: TGTGCCAGCAGCTTAGGGGGCGGGGCGGTCGAATACAATGAGCAGTTCTTC; CDR3aa: CASSLGGGAVEYNEQFF
v_gene: TRBV6-5; d_gene: NA; j_gene: TRBJ1-6; len: 15; abundance: NA; CDR3nt: TGTGCCAGCAAAAAGACAGGTGGTGTTAATTCACCCCTCCACTTT; CDR3aa: CASKKTGGVNSPLHF